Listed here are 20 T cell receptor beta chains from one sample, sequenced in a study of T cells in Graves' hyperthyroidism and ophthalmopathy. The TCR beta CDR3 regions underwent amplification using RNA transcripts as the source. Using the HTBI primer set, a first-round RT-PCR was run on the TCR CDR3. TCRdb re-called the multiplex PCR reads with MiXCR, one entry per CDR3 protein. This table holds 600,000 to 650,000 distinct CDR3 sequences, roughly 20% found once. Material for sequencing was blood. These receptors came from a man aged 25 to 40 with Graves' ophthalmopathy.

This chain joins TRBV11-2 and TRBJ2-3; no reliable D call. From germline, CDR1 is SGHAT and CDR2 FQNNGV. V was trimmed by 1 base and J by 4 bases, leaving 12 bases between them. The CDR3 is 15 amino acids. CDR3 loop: CASSLGHVMADTQYF. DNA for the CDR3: TGTGCCAGCAGCTTAGGTCACGTAATGGCAGATACGCAGTATTTT.

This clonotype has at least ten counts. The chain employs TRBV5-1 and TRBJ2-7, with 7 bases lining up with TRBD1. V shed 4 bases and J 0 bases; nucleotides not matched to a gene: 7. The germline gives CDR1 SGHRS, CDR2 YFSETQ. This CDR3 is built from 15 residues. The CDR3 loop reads CASSHTGAYSYEQYF. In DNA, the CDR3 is TGCGCCAGCAGCCATACAGGGGCATACTCCTACGAGCAGTACTTC.

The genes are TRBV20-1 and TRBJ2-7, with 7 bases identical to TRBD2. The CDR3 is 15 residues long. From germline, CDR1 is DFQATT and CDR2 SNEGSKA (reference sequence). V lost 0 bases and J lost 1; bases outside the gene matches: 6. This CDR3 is CSAREGLADSYEQYF. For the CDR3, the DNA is TGCAGTGCTAGAGAGGGGCTAGCGGATTCCTACGAGCAGTACTTC.

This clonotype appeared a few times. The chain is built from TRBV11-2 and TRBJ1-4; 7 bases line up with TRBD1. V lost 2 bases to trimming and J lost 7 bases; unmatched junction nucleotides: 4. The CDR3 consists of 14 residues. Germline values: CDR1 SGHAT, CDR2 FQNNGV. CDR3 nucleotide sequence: TGTGCCAGCAGCTTAAGGGGGCGGGGTGAAAAACTGTTTTTT. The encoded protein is CASSLRGRGEKLFF.

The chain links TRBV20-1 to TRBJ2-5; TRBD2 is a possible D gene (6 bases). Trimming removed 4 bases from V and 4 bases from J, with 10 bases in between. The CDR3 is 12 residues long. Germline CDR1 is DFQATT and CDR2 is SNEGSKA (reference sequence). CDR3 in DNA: TGCAGTGCTAAAAGGGGAGGAGAGACCCAGTACTTC. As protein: CSAKRGGETQYF.

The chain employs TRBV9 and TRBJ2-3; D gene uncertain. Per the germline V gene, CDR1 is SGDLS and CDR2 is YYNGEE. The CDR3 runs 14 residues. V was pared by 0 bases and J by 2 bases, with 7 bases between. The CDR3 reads CASSVASYTDTQYF. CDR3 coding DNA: TGTGCCAGCAGCGTAGCGTCCTACACAGATACGCAGTATTTT.

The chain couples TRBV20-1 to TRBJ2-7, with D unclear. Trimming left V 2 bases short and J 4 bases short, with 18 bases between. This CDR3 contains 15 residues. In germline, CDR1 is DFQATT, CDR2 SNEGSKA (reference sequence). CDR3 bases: TGCAGTGCTAGATCTCGAGCGCCCCGAGGATACGAGCAGTACTTC. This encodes CSARSRAPRGYEQYF.

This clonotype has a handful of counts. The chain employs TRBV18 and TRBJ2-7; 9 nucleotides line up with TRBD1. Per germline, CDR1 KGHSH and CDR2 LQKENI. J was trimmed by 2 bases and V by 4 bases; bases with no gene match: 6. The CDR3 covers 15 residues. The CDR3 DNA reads TGTGCCAGCTCACAACGCCGGGACAGGGCCTACGAGCAGTACTTC. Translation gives CASSQRRDRAYEQYF.

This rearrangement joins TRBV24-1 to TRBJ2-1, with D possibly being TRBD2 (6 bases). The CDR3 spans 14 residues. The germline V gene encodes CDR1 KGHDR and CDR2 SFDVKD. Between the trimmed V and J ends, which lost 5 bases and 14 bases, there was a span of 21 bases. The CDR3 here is CATSATGAESRKFF. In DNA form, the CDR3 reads TGTGCCACCAGTGCTACGGGAGCAGAGAGTAGGAAGTTCTTC.

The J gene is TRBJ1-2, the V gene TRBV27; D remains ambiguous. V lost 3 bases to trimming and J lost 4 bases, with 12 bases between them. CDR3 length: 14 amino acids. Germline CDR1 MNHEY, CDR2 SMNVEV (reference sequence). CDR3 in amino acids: CASSFYGEGYGYTF. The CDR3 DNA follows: TGTGCCAGCAGTTTTTACGGGGAAGGCTATGGCTACACCTTC.

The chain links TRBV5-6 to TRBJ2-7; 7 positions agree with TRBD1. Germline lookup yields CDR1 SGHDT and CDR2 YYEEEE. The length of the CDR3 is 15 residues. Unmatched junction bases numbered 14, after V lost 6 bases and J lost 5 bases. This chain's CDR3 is CASNPTGHLGNEQYF. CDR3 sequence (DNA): TGTGCCAGCAATCCGACAGGGCATCTGGGGAACGAGCAGTACTTC.

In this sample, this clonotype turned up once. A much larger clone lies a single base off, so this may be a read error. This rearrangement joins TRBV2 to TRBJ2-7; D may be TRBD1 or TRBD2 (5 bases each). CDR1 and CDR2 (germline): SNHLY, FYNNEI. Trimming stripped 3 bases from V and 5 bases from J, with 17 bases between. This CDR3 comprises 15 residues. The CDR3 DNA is TGTGCCAGCAGTGAGGGGCGCGGGCCAACCCACGAGCAGTACTTC. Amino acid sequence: CASSEGRGPTHEQYF.

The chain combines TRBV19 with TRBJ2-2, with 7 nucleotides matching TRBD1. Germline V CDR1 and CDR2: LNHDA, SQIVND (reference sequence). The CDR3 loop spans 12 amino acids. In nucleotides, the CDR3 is TGTGCTATCAGGGGGAAGGGCGGGGAGCTGTTTTTT. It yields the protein CAIRGKGGELFF.

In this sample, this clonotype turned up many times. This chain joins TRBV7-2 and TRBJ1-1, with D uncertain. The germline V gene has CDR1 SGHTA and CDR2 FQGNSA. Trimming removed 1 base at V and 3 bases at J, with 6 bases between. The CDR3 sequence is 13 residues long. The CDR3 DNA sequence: TGTGCCAGCAGCTTAGTTTCCTACACTGAAGCTTTCTTT. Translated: CASSLVSYTEAFF.

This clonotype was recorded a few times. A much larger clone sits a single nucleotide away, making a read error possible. CDR3 region: CASTPGNEQFF. Here the CDR3 DNA reads TGTGCCAGCACCCCCGGGAATGAGCAGTTCTTC. This rearrangement joins TRBV5-5 to TRBJ2-1; D gene uncertain. Germline CDR1 is SGHKS and CDR2 is YYEKEE (reference sequence). V lost 6 bases, J lost 7 bases, and 8 bases lay in between. The CDR3 sequence is 11 residues long.

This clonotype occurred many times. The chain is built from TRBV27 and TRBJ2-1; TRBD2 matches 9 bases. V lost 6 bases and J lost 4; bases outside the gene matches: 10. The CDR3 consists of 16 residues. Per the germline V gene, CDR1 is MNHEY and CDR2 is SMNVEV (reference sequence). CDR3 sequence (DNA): TGTGCCAGCAGCGGACTAGCGAGTAAGCCGTACAATGAGCAGTTCTTC. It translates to CASSGLASKPYNEQFF.

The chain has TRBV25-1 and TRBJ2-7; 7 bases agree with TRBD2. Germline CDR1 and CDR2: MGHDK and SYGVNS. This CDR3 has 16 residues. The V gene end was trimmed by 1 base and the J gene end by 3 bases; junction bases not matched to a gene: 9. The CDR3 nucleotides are TGTGCCAGCAGTGAATCCGCGGTAGCGGGTCTCTACGAGCAGTACTTC. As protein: CASSESAVAGLYEQYF.

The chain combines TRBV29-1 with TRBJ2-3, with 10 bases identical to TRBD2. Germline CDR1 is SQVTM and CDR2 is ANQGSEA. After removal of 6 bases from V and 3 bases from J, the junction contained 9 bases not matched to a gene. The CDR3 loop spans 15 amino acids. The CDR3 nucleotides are TGCAGCGTGGTGGCTAGCGGGAGTGGGACAGATACGCAGTATTTT. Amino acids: CSVVASGSGTDTQYF.

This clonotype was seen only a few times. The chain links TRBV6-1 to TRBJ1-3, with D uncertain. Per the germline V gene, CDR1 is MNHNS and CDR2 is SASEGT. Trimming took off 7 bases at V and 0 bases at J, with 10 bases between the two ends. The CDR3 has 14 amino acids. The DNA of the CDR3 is TGTGCCAGCATTGGCCCAGGCTCTGGAAACACCATATATTTT. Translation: CASIGPGSGNTIYF.

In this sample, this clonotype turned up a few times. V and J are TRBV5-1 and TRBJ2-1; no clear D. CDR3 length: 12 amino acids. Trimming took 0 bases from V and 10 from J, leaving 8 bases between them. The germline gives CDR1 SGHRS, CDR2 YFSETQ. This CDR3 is CASSLDGWEQFF. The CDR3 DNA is TGCGCCAGCAGCTTGGACGGGTGGGAGCAGTTCTTC.